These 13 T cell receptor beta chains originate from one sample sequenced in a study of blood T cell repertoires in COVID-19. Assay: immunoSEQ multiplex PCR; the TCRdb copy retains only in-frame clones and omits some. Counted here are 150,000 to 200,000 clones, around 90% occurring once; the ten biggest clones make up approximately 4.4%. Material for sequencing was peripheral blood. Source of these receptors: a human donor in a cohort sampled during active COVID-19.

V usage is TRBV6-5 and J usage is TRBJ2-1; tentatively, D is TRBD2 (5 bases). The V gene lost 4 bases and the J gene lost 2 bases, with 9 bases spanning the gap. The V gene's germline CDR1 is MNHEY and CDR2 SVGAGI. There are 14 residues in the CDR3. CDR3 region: CASSSRGAYNEQFF. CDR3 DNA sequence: TGTGCCAGCAGTTCCCGGGGAGCCTACAATGAGCAGTTCTTC.

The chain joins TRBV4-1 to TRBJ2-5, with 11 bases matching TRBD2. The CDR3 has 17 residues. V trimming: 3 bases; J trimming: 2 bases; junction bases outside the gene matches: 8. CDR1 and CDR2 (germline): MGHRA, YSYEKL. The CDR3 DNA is TGCGCCAGCAGCCAGGCGTTGGGACTAGCGGAGCAAGAGACCCAGTACTTC. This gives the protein CASSQALGLAEQETQYF.

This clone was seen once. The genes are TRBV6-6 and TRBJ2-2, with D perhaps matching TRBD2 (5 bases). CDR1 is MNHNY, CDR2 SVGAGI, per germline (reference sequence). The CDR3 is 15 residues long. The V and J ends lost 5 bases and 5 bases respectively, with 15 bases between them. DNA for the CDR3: TGTGCCAGCAGTCCTACGACTGGGAGAACCGGGGAGCTGTTTTTT. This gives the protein CASSPTTGRTGELFF.

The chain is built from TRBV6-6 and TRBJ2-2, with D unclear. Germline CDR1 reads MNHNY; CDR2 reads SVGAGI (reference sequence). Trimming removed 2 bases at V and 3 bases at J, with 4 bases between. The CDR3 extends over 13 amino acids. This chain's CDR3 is CASSYAYTGELFF. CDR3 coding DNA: TGTGCCAGCAGTTACGCGTACACCGGGGAGCTGTTTTTT.

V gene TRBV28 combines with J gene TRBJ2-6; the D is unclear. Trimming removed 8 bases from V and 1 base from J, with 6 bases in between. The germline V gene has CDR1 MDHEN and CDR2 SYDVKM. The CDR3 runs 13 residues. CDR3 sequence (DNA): TGTGCCAGCCTGGCTTCTGGGGCCAACGTCCTGACTTTC. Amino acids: CASLASGANVLTF.

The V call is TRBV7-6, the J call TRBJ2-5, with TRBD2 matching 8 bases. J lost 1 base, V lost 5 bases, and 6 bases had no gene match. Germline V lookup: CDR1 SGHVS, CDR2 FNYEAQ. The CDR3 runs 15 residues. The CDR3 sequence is CASSGGAGGQETQYF. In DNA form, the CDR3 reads TGTGCCAGCAGCGGGGGGGCGGGGGGCCAAGAGACCCAGTACTTC.

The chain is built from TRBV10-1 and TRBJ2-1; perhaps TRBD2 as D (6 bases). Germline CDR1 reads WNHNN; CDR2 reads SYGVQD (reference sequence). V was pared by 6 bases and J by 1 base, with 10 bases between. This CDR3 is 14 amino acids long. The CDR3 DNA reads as TGCGCCAGCAGCCTTAGCGGTTCCTACAATGAGCAGTTCTTC. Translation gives CASSLSGSYNEQFF.

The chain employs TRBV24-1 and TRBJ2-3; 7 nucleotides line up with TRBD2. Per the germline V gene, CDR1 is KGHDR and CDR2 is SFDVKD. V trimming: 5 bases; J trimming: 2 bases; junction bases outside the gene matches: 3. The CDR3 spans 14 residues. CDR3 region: CATSVGGNTDTQYF. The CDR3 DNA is TGTGCCACCAGTGTGGGAGGGAACACAGATACGCAGTATTTT.

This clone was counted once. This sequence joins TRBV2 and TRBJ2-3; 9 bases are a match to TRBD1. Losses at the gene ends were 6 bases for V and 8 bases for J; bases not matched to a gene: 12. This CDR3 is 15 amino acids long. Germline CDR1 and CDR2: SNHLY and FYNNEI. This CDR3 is CASSPDRTGEVTQYF. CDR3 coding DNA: TGTGCCAGCAGCCCCGATCGGACAGGGGAGGTTACGCAGTATTTT.

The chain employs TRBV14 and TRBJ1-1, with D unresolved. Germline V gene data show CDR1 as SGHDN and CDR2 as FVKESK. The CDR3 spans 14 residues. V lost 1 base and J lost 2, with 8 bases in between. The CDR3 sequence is CASSQGLRNTEAFF. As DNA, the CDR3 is TGTGCCAGCAGCCAAGGACTGAGAAACACTGAAGCTTTCTTT.

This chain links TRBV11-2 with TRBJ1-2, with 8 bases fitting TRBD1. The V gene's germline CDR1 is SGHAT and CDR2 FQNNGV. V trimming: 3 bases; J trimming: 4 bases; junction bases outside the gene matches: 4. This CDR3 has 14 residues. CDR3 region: CASSFSGGAYGYTF. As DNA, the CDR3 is TGTGCCAGCAGCTTCTCAGGGGGCGCCTATGGCTACACCTTC.

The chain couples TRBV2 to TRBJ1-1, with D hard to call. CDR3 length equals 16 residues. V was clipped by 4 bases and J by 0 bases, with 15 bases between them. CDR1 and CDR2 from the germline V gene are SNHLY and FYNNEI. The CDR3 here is CASSARGGRVNTEAFF. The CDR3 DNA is TGTGCCAGCAGTGCTCGGGGAGGAAGGGTGAACACTGAAGCTTTCTTT.

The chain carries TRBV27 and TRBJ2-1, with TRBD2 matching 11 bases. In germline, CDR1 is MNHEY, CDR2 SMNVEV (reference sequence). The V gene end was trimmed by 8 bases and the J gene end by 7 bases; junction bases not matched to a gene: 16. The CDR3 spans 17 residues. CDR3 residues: CASRSGGSGRASNEQFF. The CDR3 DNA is TGTGCCAGCCGCTCTGGGGGTAGCGGGAGGGCTAGTAATGAGCAGTTCTTC.